This passage covers 23 T cell receptor beta chains from one sample sequenced in a study of blood T cell repertoires in COVID-19. TCRdb keeps only in-frame clones here, not all; method: immunoSEQ multiplex PCR. The table shows 120,000 or so clones, with around 87% occurring only once. The source material was peripheral blood. These receptors were collected from a man between 70 and 80 years old with active or convalescent COVID-19.

The chain joins TRBV23-1 to TRBJ2-1; 9 positions match TRBD1. TRBV23-1 is designated an ORF whose function remains uncertain. Trimming cost V 3 bases and J 6 bases; bases outside gene matches: 9. The CDR3 spans 16 residues. In DNA form, the CDR3 reads TGCGCCAGCAGTCACTGGGGGGACAGGGCTCTCAATGAGCAGTTCTTC. This sequence encodes CASSHWGDRALNEQFF.

The rearrangement links TRBV3-1 (or the pseudogene TRBV3-2) to TRBJ2-5; 14 nucleotides line up with TRBD2. Germline assignment: CDR1 LGHDT and CDR2 YNNKEL (reference sequence). The V and J ends lost 5 bases and 2 bases, in that order; junction bases with no gene match: 10. CDR3 length: 18 amino acids. As DNA, the CDR3 is TGTGCCAGCAGCTCCCGACTAGCGGGAGGGTTAACACAAGAGACCCAGTACTTC. Amino acids: CASSSRLAGGLTQETQYF.

The V gene is TRBV28, the J gene TRBJ2-7; D is possibly TRBD1 (5 bases). V gave up 6 bases and J gave up 6 bases, with 15 bases separating them. The CDR3 covers 13 residues. Germline CDR1 MDHEN, CDR2 SYDVKM. The CDR3 DNA reads as TGTGCCAGCAGGCCTATTACAGGCCGCGAGCAGTACTTC. This encodes CASRPITGREQYF.

Points on this clone: Different DNA sequences within this sample yield the same CDR3. The gene calls are TRBV10-3 and TRBJ2-5; 8 nucleotides align to TRBD2. This CDR3 region has 14 residues. Germline values: CDR1 ENHRY, CDR2 SYGVKD. Germline trimming cut 7 bases from V and 5 bases from J; bases unmatched to any gene: 9. This CDR3 reads CAITREGLGETQYF. Here the CDR3 DNA reads TGTGCCATCACCCGGGAGGGCCTGGGGGAGACCCAGTACTTC.

This chain uses TRBV29-1 with TRBJ1-4; 7 nucleotides line up with TRBD1. This CDR3 is built from 14 residues. Trimming cost V 1 base and J 7 bases; bases outside gene matches: 6. Germline V CDR1 and CDR2: SQVTM, ANQGSEA. The CDR3 protein is CSVEVAGGLEKLFF. For the CDR3, the DNA is TGCAGCGTTGAAGTAGCAGGGGGGCTTGAAAAACTGTTTTTT.

This rearrangement joins TRBV29-1 to TRBJ1-2, with D unresolved. Germline lookup yields CDR1 SQVTM and CDR2 ANQGSEA. Between the trimmed V and J ends, which lost 4 bases and 0 bases, there was a span of 12 bases. The CDR3 covers 14 residues. The CDR3 DNA reads as TGCAGCGTTGCCCCCGAAAACTCTAACTATGGCTACACCTTC. This gives the protein CSVAPENSNYGYTF. Combining the CDR3 with reference TRBV29-1 and TRBJ1-2 gives the whole variable domain SAVISQKPSRDICQRGTSLTIQCQVDSQVTMMFWYRQQPGQSLTLIATANQGSEATYESGFVIDKFPISRPNLTFSTLTVSNMSPEDSSIYLCSVAPENSNYGYTFGSGTRLTVV.

The V gene is TRBV9, the J gene TRBJ1-1; possible D gene TRBD1, 5 bases. V dropped 4 bases and J dropped 3 bases, with 7 bases sitting between them. This CDR3 spans 12 amino acids. CDR1 and CDR2 from the germline V gene are SGDLS and YYNGEE. The chain's CDR3 is CASSRGDTEAFF. The CDR3 coding sequence is TGTGCCAGCAGCCGGGGGGACACTGAAGCTTTCTTT.

In its sample, this clone was seen once. CDR3 nucleotide sequence: TGTGCCAGCAGCCGCAATGAGAATACGCAGTATTTT. It yields the protein CASSRNENTQYF. This rearrangement joins TRBV12-3 or TRBV12-4 to TRBJ2-3; unclear D gene. The CDR3 runs 12 residues. The V end lost 6 bases, the J end lost 7 bases, and 11 bases lay between the germline ends.

The rearrangement joins TRBV4-1 to TRBJ2-7; 7 bases are shared with TRBD1. From germline, CDR1 is MGHRA and CDR2 YSYEKL. V shed 0 bases, J shed 3 bases, and the junction held 17 bases outside the gene matches. This CDR3 is 19 amino acids long. The CDR3 bases are TGCGCCAGCAGCCAAGATATAGGGGGCGGACCCTCCTGGGACTACGAGCAGTACTTC. Residues: CASSQDIGGGPSWDYEQYF.

CDR3 in amino acids: CSASDGSNQPQHF. The CDR3 DNA sequence: TGCAGTGCTAGTGACGGTAGCAATCAGCCCCAGCATTTT. This chain connects TRBV20-1 to TRBJ1-5, with D hard to call. This CDR3 is 13 amino acids long. Germline values: CDR1 DFQATT, CDR2 SNEGSKA (reference sequence). V lost 3 bases, J lost 0 bases, and 6 bases lay in between.

The V call is TRBV19, the J call TRBJ1-5; tentative D call: TRBD1 (6 bases). Germline lookup yields CDR1 LNHDA and CDR2 SQIVND (reference sequence). Trimming pared 6 bases from V and 2 bases from J, leaving 14 bases between. CDR3 length equals 15 residues. Here the CDR3 reads CASRPDSWGNQPQHF. CDR3 DNA sequence: TGTGCCAGTAGACCGGACAGCTGGGGCAATCAGCCCCAGCATTTT.

V usage is TRBV27 and J usage is TRBJ1-1; 8 positions match TRBD1. CDR3 size: 15 residues. The germline CDR1 and CDR2 sequences are MNHEY and SMNVEV (reference sequence). V trimming: 3 bases; J trimming: 2 bases; junction bases outside the gene matches: 5. CDR3 sequence (DNA): TGTGCCAGCAGTTTGGCAGGGGGCCTCAACACTGAAGCTTTCTTT. Translating it yields CASSLAGGLNTEAFF.

This chain connects TRBV19 to TRBJ2-7, with a weak D call TRBD2 (6 bases). The CDR3 length is 14 residues. Looked up from germline, CDR1 is LNHDA and CDR2 is SQIVND (reference sequence). The V gene lost 5 bases and the J gene lost 2 bases, with 13 bases spanning the gap. Written as DNA, the CDR3 is TGTGCCAGTAGTCCCGTAGGAGGGCCCTACGAGCAGTACTTC. As protein: CASSPVGGPYEQYF.

CDR3 residues: CASRTATGGSYGYTF. CDR3 nucleotides: TGTGCCAGTAGAACCGCTACAGGGGGCTCATATGGCTACACCTTC. The chain recombines TRBV19 with TRBJ1-2; TRBD1 matches 9 bases. The CDR3 is 15 amino acids. Unmatched junction bases numbered 10, after V lost 6 bases and J lost 5 bases. In germline, CDR1 is LNHDA, CDR2 SQIVND (reference sequence).

This clone has more than one count but fewer than ten. V usage is TRBV11-3 and J usage is TRBJ2-1; 7 bases agree with TRBD2. Germline V gene data show CDR1 as SGHNT and CDR2 as YENEEA. This CDR3 contains 15 residues. J was trimmed by 7 bases and V by 1 base; bases with no gene match: 7. The CDR3 spells CASSLGGGPGNEQFF. The CDR3 DNA reads as TGTGCCAGCAGCTTAGGGGGAGGGCCGGGGAATGAGCAGTTCTTC.

This rearrangement joins TRBV19 to TRBJ2-2, with 7 bases fitting TRBD1. Germline assignment: CDR1 LNHDA and CDR2 SQIVND (reference sequence). The J segment lost 4 bases and the V segment lost 3 bases, leaving 2 bases of the junction unmatched. The CDR3 is made up of 14 amino acids. The CDR3 nucleotides are TGTGCCAGTAGTATCTCAGGGGGCACCGGGGAGCTGTTTTTT. Translating it yields CASSISGGTGELFF.

This clone is a singleton in its sample. This chain joins TRBV14 and TRBJ1-6; D might be TRBD1 (5 bases). The V gene lost 2 bases and the J gene lost 10 bases, with 9 bases spanning the gap. Germline values: CDR1 SGHDN, CDR2 FVKESK. The CDR3 has 13 residues. The CDR3: CASSQLRGSPLHF. The CDR3 DNA reads TGTGCCAGCAGCCAACTACGGGGGTCACCCCTCCACTTT.

CDR3 in DNA: TGCGCCAGCAGCGAGAACTACGAGCAGTACTTC. It translates to CASSENYEQYF. The chain has TRBV5-1 and TRBJ2-7; D call uncertain. The CDR3 is 11 residues long. The V end was cut by 4 bases, the J end by 3 bases, with 5 bases between. The germline V gene has CDR1 SGHRS and CDR2 YFSETQ.

This chain links TRBV10-1 with TRBJ2-1; no clear D. V lost 5 bases and J lost 5, with 10 bases in between. Germline lookup yields CDR1 WNHNN and CDR2 SYGVQD (reference sequence). CDR3 length equals 13 residues. CDR3 loop: CASSQRSHNEQFF. CDR3 nucleotides: TGCGCCAGCAGTCAGAGGTCCCACAATGAGCAGTTCTTC.

The chain recombines TRBV6-5 with TRBJ2-1; maybe TRBD2 (6 bases). The CDR3 sequence is 14 residues long. Between the trimmed V and J ends, which lost 6 bases and 1 base, there was a span of 10 bases. CDR1 MNHEY and CDR2 SVGAGI come from the germline V gene. The CDR3 bases are TGTGCCAGCAGACCTGGGACTTCCTACAATGAGCAGTTCTTC. It codes for CASRPGTSYNEQFF.

The J gene is TRBJ1-2, the V gene TRBV5-5, with D possibly TRBD1 on 6 matching bases. V lost 4 bases to trimming and J lost 4 bases, with 17 bases between them. CDR1 and CDR2 from the germline V gene are SGHKS and YYEKEE (reference sequence). The CDR3 is made up of 15 amino acids. CDR3 bases: TGTGCCAGCAGCAAAGAAGGGGGTTTGTTCTATGGCTACACCTTC. Amino acid sequence: CASSKEGGLFYGYTF.

This sequence joins TRBV7-9 and TRBJ2-6, with TRBD1 matching over 10 bases. This CDR3 has 16 residues. V lost 4 bases to trimming and J lost 3 bases; unmatched junction nucleotides: 3. CDR1 and CDR2 from the germline V gene are SEHNR and FQNEAQ (reference sequence). The CDR3: CASSYGTGDGANVLTF. The CDR3 DNA reads as TGTGCCAGCAGCTACGGGACAGGGGATGGGGCCAACGTCCTGACTTTC.

The V call is TRBV10-3, the J call TRBJ1-1; possibly TRBD1 for D (5 bases). Per the germline V gene, CDR1 is ENHRY and CDR2 is SYGVKD. The ends were cut back, 4 bases at V and 8 bases at J, with 8 bases in the middle. The CDR3 extends over 11 amino acids. DNA for the CDR3: TGTGCCATCAGTGCGACAGACGAAGCTTTCTTT. Its translation is CAISATDEAFF.